The 20 T cell receptor beta chains presented below share a single source sample, sequenced in a study of early T cells in non-severe SARS-CoV-2 infection. MiXCR was run by TCRdb on the 5' RACE reads, yielding one entry per CDR3 protein. This sample yields 97,000 or so distinct CDR3 sequences, of which roughly 11% are seen a single time; under 5% belongs to the top ten. The material sequenced was whole blood, taken at baseline. These receptor sequences come from an adult who was a healthcare worker with PCR-confirmed SARS-CoV-2 infection or an uninfected control (not recorded which).

This clonotype was seen repeatedly, ten times or more. This sequence joins TRBV20-1 and TRBJ2-1; 8 bases agree with TRBD2. Germline V gives CDR1 DFQATT, CDR2 SNEGSKA (reference sequence). Unmatched junction bases numbered 11, after V lost 3 bases and J lost 7 bases. The length of the CDR3 is 15 residues. CDR3 nucleotides: TGCAGTGCTAGGCTCGCCGGGAGGGTCAATAATGAGCAGTTCTTC. Translating gives CSARLAGRVNNEQFF.

J is TRBJ2-5 and V is TRBV29-1; 10 positions match TRBD2. The CDR3 is 16 amino acids. Germline V gene lookup returns CDR1 SQVTM and CDR2 ANQGSEA. J gave up 2 bases and V 4 bases, and 10 bases lay outside the gene matches. The CDR3, as DNA: TGCAGCGTTGGAGGTCTAGCGGGAGTGAAACAAGAGACCCAGTACTTC. Encoded protein: CSVGGLAGVKQETQYF.

This clonotype has a count of ten or more. The CDR3 bases are TGTGCCAGCGTAAAAGGGGACGGTTCCTCCTACGAGCAGTACTTC. This encodes CASVKGDGSSYEQYF. The J gene is TRBJ2-7, the V gene TRBV6-5; tentatively, D is TRBD1 or TRBD2 (5 bases each). Germline V gives CDR1 MNHEY, CDR2 SVGAGI. The CDR3 runs to 15 residues. V lost 8 bases, J lost 0 bases, and 17 bases lay in between.

The chain is built from TRBV5-6 and TRBJ1-3, with D unresolved. The V end lost 4 bases, the J end lost 0 bases, and 11 bases lay between the germline ends. The germline V gene has CDR1 SGHDT and CDR2 YYEEEE. This CDR3 has 15 residues. The CDR3 reads CASSLGLSSGNTIYF. As DNA, the CDR3 is TGTGCCAGCAGCCTCGGACTCAGCTCTGGAAACACCATATATTTT. Complete variable domain (other parts from reference TRBV5-6 and TRBJ1-3): DAGVTQSPTHLIKTRGQQVTLRCSPKSGHDTVSWYQQALGQGPQFIFQYYEEEERQRGNFPDRFSGHQFPNYSSELNVNALLLGDSALYLCASSLGLSSGNTIYFGEGSWLTVV.

This clonotype was counted a few times. V and J are TRBV29-1 and TRBJ2-5; 8 positions match TRBD1. The germline V gene encodes CDR1 SQVTM and CDR2 ANQGSEA. This CDR3 region has 13 residues. Germline trimming cut 4 bases from V and 5 bases from J; bases unmatched to any gene: 6. Here the CDR3 DNA reads TGCAGCGTTGCTGACAGGGGTCCGGAGACCCAGTACTTC. Its protein is CSVADRGPETQYF.

This clonotype has at least ten counts. The chain combines TRBV12-3 or TRBV12-4 with TRBJ2-5; TRBD2 is a possible D gene (6 bases). This CDR3 contains 14 residues. Trimming removed 3 bases at V and 5 bases at J, with 13 bases between. The CDR3 reads CASSLSRTSETQYF. The CDR3, as DNA: TGTGCCAGCAGTTTGTCCAGAACTAGCGAGACCCAGTACTTC.

The rearrangement uses TRBV20-1 and TRBJ2-3; D is unresolved. CDR1 and CDR2 from the germline V gene are DFQATT and SNEGSKA (reference sequence). V was pared by 5 bases and J by 6 bases, with 18 bases between. The CDR3 runs to 14 residues. The CDR3 DNA follows: TGCAGTGCTCTTCTCCCCGGAGTATTGGATACGCAGTATTTT. Translating gives CSALLPGVLDTQYF.

This clonotype was recorded many times. The chain uses TRBV7-8 and TRBJ2-7; D unclear. V gave up 3 bases and J gave up 3 bases, with 9 bases separating them. Germline CDR1 reads SGHVS; CDR2 reads FQNEAQ. The CDR3 has 13 amino acids. The CDR3 reads CASSLTFLYEQYF. CDR3 bases: TGTGCCAGCAGCTTGACCTTTCTCTACGAGCAGTACTTC.

This clonotype has at least ten counts. The chain is built from TRBV12-3 or TRBV12-4 and TRBJ2-2; possible D gene TRBD1, 5 bases. V lost 5 bases and J 5 bases, leaving 9 bases between the germline ends. The CDR3 has 13 amino acids. CDR3 bases: TGTGCCAGCAGTCTCAGGGAAACCGGGGAGCTGTTTTTT. Translating it yields CASSLRETGELFF.

The chain employs TRBV12-3 or TRBV12-4 and TRBJ2-1; TRBD2 might be the D (5 bases). The CDR3 has 15 residues. The V end lost 3 bases, the J end lost 1 base, and 10 bases lay between the germline ends. The CDR3 DNA is TGTGCCAGCAGTTTGAGGGTAGAATCCTACAATGAGCAGTTCTTC. This codes for CASSLRVESYNEQFF.

This clonotype was detected only a few times. The chain recombines TRBV10-3 with TRBJ2-2; D gene ambiguous. Trimming took 0 bases from V and 10 from J, leaving 3 bases between them. This CDR3 is built from 11 residues. In germline, CDR1 is ENHRY, CDR2 SYGVKD. For the CDR3, the DNA is TGTGCCATCAGTGAGTCCTCGGAGCTGTTTTTT. Its protein is CAISESSELFF.

The genes are TRBV3-1 and TRBJ1-1, with D maybe TRBD1 (5 bases). This CDR3 comprises 16 residues. The V end lost 0 bases, the J end lost 4 bases, and 15 bases lay between the germline ends. Germline lookup yields CDR1 LGHDT and CDR2 YNNKEL (reference sequence). In DNA form, the CDR3 reads TGTGCCAGCAGCCAAGATGTGCTTCACAGGTCCACTGAAGCTTTCTTT. Translating gives CASSQDVLHRSTEAFF.

This chain uses TRBV25-1 with TRBJ1-3; D is undetermined. This CDR3 is built from 16 residues. The germline V and J ends were trimmed by 2 bases and 0 bases, with 11 bases remaining between them. CDR1 and CDR2 from the germline V gene are MGHDK and SYGVNS. The CDR3 nucleotides read TGTGCCAGCAGTGAAGTTGGGCTTACCTCTGGAAACACCATATATTTT. This sequence encodes CASSEVGLTSGNTIYF.

This chain uses TRBV19 with TRBJ2-1, with D possibly being TRBD1 (5 bases). V was pared by 1 base and J by 6 bases, with 10 bases between. Germline values: CDR1 LNHDA, CDR2 SQIVND (reference sequence). The CDR3 sequence is 14 residues long. CDR3 in DNA: TGTGCCAGTAGTATAGGTGTGCAGGGCAATGAGCAGTTCTTC. Translation: CASSIGVQGNEQFF.

This sequence joins TRBV7-2 and TRBJ2-1; tentative D call: TRBD2 (6 bases). Germline V CDR1 and CDR2: SGHTA, FQGNSA. The CDR3 extends over 18 amino acids. V shed 4 bases and J shed 4 bases, with 23 bases lying between them. The CDR3 here is CASSSVRGTPSGYNEQFF. In DNA, the CDR3 is TGTGCCAGCAGCTCCGTTCGGGGGACTCCCTCGGGATACAATGAGCAGTTCTTC.

This clonotype showed up just a few times. This chain joins TRBV12-3 or TRBV12-4 and TRBJ2-2; 7 positions match TRBD1. The CDR3 runs to 15 residues. The J segment lost 4 bases and the V segment lost 6 bases, leaving 8 bases of the junction unmatched. The CDR3 sequence is CASSPRGSFTGELFF. DNA of the CDR3: TGTGCCAGCAGCCCCAGGGGGTCGTTCACCGGGGAGCTGTTTTTT.

In its sample, this clonotype was seen a few times. V usage is TRBV7-2 and J usage is TRBJ2-2; 7 nucleotides match TRBD1. Germline CDR1 and CDR2: SGHTA and FQGNSA. V shed 7 bases, J shed 5 bases, and the junction held 10 bases outside the gene matches. This CDR3 region has 15 residues. CDR3 protein: CASTSDVQGTGELFF. As DNA, the CDR3 is TGTGCCAGCACCTCGGATGTACAGGGGACCGGGGAGCTGTTTTTT. The full variable domain, with the rest looked up from reference TRBV7-2 and TRBJ2-2, is GAGVSQSPSNKVTEKGKDVELRCDPISGHTALYWYRQSLGQGLEFLIYFQGNSAPDKSGLPSDRFSAERTGGSVSTLTIQRTQQEDSAVYLCASTSDVQGTGELFFGEGSRLTVL.

Comments on this clonotype: A read error may account for a junction end that differs from germline. This chain connects TRBV7-9 to TRBJ2-1; 10 bases map to TRBD2. Per germline, CDR1 SEHNR and CDR2 FQNEAQ (reference sequence). This CDR3 contains 18 residues. CDR3 residues: CASILFDTSGIVYNEQFF. DNA of the CDR3: TGTGCCAGCATCTTATTCGATACTAGCGGGATCGTCTACAATGAGCAGTTCTTC.

V is TRBV27 and J is TRBJ1-6, with D unclear. V was pared by 1 base and J by 7 bases, with 5 bases between. The CDR3 covers 13 residues. Germline assignment: CDR1 MNHEY and CDR2 SMNVEV (reference sequence). The CDR3, as DNA: TGTGCCAGCAGTTTATATGCCAATTCACCCCTCCACTTT. This encodes CASSLYANSPLHF.

The chain uses TRBV20-1 and TRBJ2-1; 10 nucleotides line up with TRBD1. There are 20 residues in the CDR3. Germline V gene sequence: CDR1 DFQATT, CDR2 SNEGSKA (reference sequence). The ends lost 1 base at V and 4 bases at J; junction bases unmatched: 19. In DNA form, the CDR3 reads TGCAGTGCTAGAGGGGACAGGGGTGCGGGTCCGGGGGGCCGTTACAATGAGCAGTTCTTC. This sequence encodes CSARGDRGAGPGGRYNEQFF.